The 5 T cell receptor beta chains listed next were all sequenced from one sample in a study of vaccination effects on CD4 cells after COVID-19. Antigens of these TCRs are unknown. Viral peptide pool expansion of antigen-specific CD4+ T cells preceded sequencing in the ViraFEST assay. Isolation of CD4+ T cells took place after less than 12 days of culture. Of the BNT162b2 and mRNA-1273 vaccines, participants received two doses of one or the other. Sequenced by immunoSEQ multiplex PCR; TCRdb stores in-frame clones only, minus some. Seen here are 75,000 to 100,000 clones, roughly 80% observed once, and the top ten hold 0.85% to 1.2%. The sequencing used CD4+ T cells from PBMCs cultured with HCoV-OC43 spike peptides, collected after COVID-19 vaccination. Subset defined: HCoV-OC43 spike overlapping peptide pool stimulation. The receptors originated from a human donor who received a COVID-19 vaccine.

The chain has TRBV6-5 and TRBJ1-3; D remains unclear. Trimming took 6 bases from V and 4 from J, leaving 13 bases between them. The CDR3 totals 14 residues. Germline values: CDR1 MNHEY, CDR2 SVGAGI. The CDR3 loop is CASSRGAEGNTIYF. The DNA for the CDR3 is TGTGCCAGCAGCCGGGGAGCGGAGGGAAACACCATATATTTT.

This chain joins TRBV6-4 and TRBJ1-5, with 9 nucleotides matching TRBD1. CDR3 length: 15 residues. Germline V lookup: CDR1 MRHNA, CDR2 SNTAGT. The junction had 4 bases not matched to a gene; V was cut back by 4 bases and J by 3 bases. The DNA of the CDR3 is TGTGCCAGCAGTGCGACAGGGGGGTACAATCAGCCCCAGCATTTT. Amino acid sequence: CASSATGGYNQPQHF.

The chain is built from TRBV6-5 and TRBJ2-7; D is uncertain. Germline V gives CDR1 MNHEY, CDR2 SVGAGI. V lost 8 bases, J lost 4 bases, and 15 bases lay in between. The CDR3 contains 13 residues. DNA for the CDR3: TGTGCCAGCTCGCGCGCCAAAGGTTACGAGCAGTACGTC. As protein: CASSRAKGYEQYV.

The chain carries TRBV29-1 and TRBJ2-3; D is undetermined. The CDR3 contains 12 residues. Germline values: CDR1 SQVTM, CDR2 ANQGSEA. V was trimmed by 4 bases and J by 2 bases, leaving 7 bases between them. CDR3 protein: CSVVRATDTQYF. The CDR3 DNA reads TGCAGCGTTGTACGGGCCACAGATACGCAGTATTTT.

The chain couples TRBV23-1 to TRBJ1-2; 9 bases line up with TRBD1. TRBV23-1 is known as an ORF, though its function is uncertain. CDR3 length: 19 amino acids. With 4 bases clipped from V and 0 bases from J, the junction kept 15 bases outside the gene matches. The CDR3 bases are TGCGCCAGCAGTCTCCCACGGGGGGACAGGGAACGAACTAACTATGGCTACACCTTC. Translating it yields CASSLPRGDRERTNYGYTF.